This section outlines one T cell receptor beta chain sequence together with its context. Germline assignment: CDR1 SGHRS and CDR2 YFSETQ. The CDR3 consists of 15 residues. J gave up 6 bases and V 5 bases, and 11 bases lay outside the gene matches. The sample belongs to a study of CD8 T cells in ankylosing spondylitis. TCRdb re-called the 5' RACE reads with MiXCR, one entry per CDR3 protein. The sample holds more than 200,000 distinct CDR3 sequences, roughly a quarter seen once. The chain links TRBV5-1 to TRBJ2-1; 7 bases are shared with TRBD2. The origin of this receptor is a male donor with ankylosing spondylitis or in good health (not recorded which). Sequencing was done on a sample of blood, either unsorted or a sorted T cell fraction (not recorded which). In DNA form, the CDR3 reads TGCGCCAGCAGACCCACCCCCGGGACTACCAATGAGCAGTTCTTC. Amino acids: CASRPTPGTTNEQFF.